This TCR beta chain was retrieved from a study of cytomegalovirus exposure and HLA in healthy donors. Study outcomes and limitations: Reports described diagnosis of cytomegalovirus status by the classifier as highly specific and sensitive. A list of approximately 150 TCR beta chains associated with cytomegalovirus was given.

Vbeta (60) and Jbeta (13) primers were used in the PCR. Sequencing used immunoSEQ multiplex PCR; TCRdb keeps in-frame clones, though not all of them. This table has around 200,000 clones, roughly 78% appearing once. About this clone itself: As yet, its antigen is unknown.

Germline V CDR1 and CDR2: SGHNT, YENEEA. This CDR3 is built from 11 residues. The source is a boy aged 10-17 years in good health and CMV-seronegative. Specimen: PBMCs. The chain is built from TRBV11-3 and TRBJ2-5, with 7 bases lining up with TRBD1. The DNA end is a closer match to TRBJ2-7, so the J assignment may be wrong. CDR3: CASGTAYEQYF. DNA for the CDR3: TGTGCCAGCGGGACAGCATACGAGCAGTACTTC.